This T cell receptor (beta chain) originates from a study of breast tumors, draining lymph nodes, adjacent tissues. TCRdb itself ran the multiplex PCR reads through MiXCR, one entry per CDR3 protein. The table has some 200,000 distinct CDR3 sequences, around 29% seen once; the top ten hold 4% to 5.5%. V gave up 4 bases and J gave up 6 bases, with 12 bases separating them. The germline gives CDR1 SGHDN, CDR2 FVKESK. The CDR3 has 14 residues. Axillary draining lymph nodes of breast cancer patients supplied the node samples. This clonotype was counted ten times or more. The chain recombines TRBV14 with TRBJ2-2, with D uncertain. The source of this sequence is a female donor with breast cancer. Some clones in this sample may be carry-over from other donors' samples. Input material: axillary lymph node tissue. This CDR3 is CASSLNWVSGELFF. CDR3 bases: TGTGCCAGCAGCCTAAATTGGGTGTCCGGGGAGCTGTTTTTT. Filled out from reference TRBV14 and TRBJ2-2, the complete variable domain reads EAGVTQFPSHSVIEKGQTVTLRCDPISGHDNLYWYRRVMGKEIKFLLHFVKESKQDESGMPNNRFLAERTGGTYSTLKVQPAELEDSGVYFCASSLNWVSGELFFGEGSRLTVL.